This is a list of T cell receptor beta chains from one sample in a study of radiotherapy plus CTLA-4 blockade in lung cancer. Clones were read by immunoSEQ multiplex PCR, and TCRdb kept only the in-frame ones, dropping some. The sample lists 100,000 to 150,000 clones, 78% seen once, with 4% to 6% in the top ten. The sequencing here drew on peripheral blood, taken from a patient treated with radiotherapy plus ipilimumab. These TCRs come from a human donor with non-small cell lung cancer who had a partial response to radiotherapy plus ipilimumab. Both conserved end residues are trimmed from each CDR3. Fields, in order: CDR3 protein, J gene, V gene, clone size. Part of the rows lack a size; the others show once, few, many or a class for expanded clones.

cdr3_aa: ASSSYAGANVLT
j_call: TRBJ2-6
v_call: TRBV10-1
clone_size: -

cdr3_aa: ASRITGSNTGELF
j_call: TRBJ2-2
v_call: TRBV6-5
clone_size: few

cdr3_aa: ASSWQGAPNTEAF
j_call: TRBJ1-1
v_call: TRBV5-1
clone_size: once

cdr3_aa: ASSLVGTGGGQPQH
j_call: TRBJ1-5
v_call: TRBV7-2
clone_size: -

cdr3_aa: ASSRDRGDYGYT
j_call: TRBJ1-2
v_call: TRBV9
clone_size: few

cdr3_aa: ASSPGQVAEAF
j_call: TRBJ1-1
v_call: TRBV5-1
clone_size: -

cdr3_aa: AWGDGGLSSGNTIY
j_call: TRBJ1-3
v_call: TRBV30
clone_size: few

cdr3_aa: ASSLEGGIESNQPQH
j_call: TRBJ1-5
v_call: TRBV7-8
clone_size: -

cdr3_aa: ASSLATSGNTGELF
j_call: TRBJ2-2
v_call: TRBV7-6
clone_size: -

cdr3_aa: ASSFFRGHEQF
j_call: TRBJ2-1
v_call: TRBV11-1
clone_size: once

cdr3_aa: ASSLPLGPQH
j_call: TRBJ1-5
v_call: TRBV27
clone_size: -

cdr3_aa: ASSQDREDTIY
j_call: TRBJ1-3
v_call: TRBV6-5
clone_size: -

cdr3_aa: ASSLAGEYYNEQF
j_call: TRBJ2-1
v_call: TRBV5-1
clone_size: -

cdr3_aa: ASSSSGSPREKLF
j_call: TRBJ1-4
v_call: TRBV7-2
clone_size: few

cdr3_aa: AISDGGTGKAYEQY
j_call: TRBJ2-7
v_call: TRBV10-3
clone_size: -

cdr3_aa: AYKRTSGNTDTQY
j_call: TRBJ2-3
v_call: TRBV30
clone_size: -

cdr3_aa: ASSLTSGREETQY
j_call: TRBJ2-5
v_call: TRBV28
clone_size: -

cdr3_aa: AWSGLAGVADTQY
j_call: TRBJ2-3
v_call: TRBV30
clone_size: -

cdr3_aa: ASSVGTATNEKLF
j_call: TRBJ1-4
v_call: TRBV27
clone_size: -

cdr3_aa: ASSPDGGSTYNEQF
j_call: TRBJ2-1
v_call: TRBV5-1
clone_size: -

cdr3_aa: ASTQGTEAYGYT
j_call: TRBJ1-2
v_call: TRBV5-4
clone_size: -

cdr3_aa: ASSLSGGYTDTQY
j_call: TRBJ2-3
v_call: TRBV28
clone_size: -

cdr3_aa: ASSAGTGWNTGELF
j_call: TRBJ2-2
v_call: TRBV5-1
clone_size: -

cdr3_aa: ASSLGEVKGYT
j_call: TRBJ1-2
v_call: TRBV5-1
clone_size: -

cdr3_aa: ASSVGGQRADQPQH
j_call: TRBJ1-5
v_call: TRBV5-4
clone_size: -

cdr3_aa: ASRGQGNVSRGENTGELF
j_call: TRBJ2-2
v_call: TRBV23-1
clone_size: -

cdr3_aa: ASSLVSGQSNYGYT
j_call: TRBJ1-2
v_call: TRBV5-1
clone_size: few

cdr3_aa: ASSFIGESEKLF
j_call: TRBJ1-4
v_call: TRBV7-2
clone_size: -

cdr3_aa: ASSQTANTGELF
j_call: TRBJ2-2
v_call: TRBV6-6
clone_size: once

cdr3_aa: ASSPPSSTDTQY
j_call: TRBJ2-3
v_call: TRBV18
clone_size: -

cdr3_aa: ASILQAQNTEAF
j_call: TRBJ1-1
v_call: TRBV6-5
clone_size: -

cdr3_aa: ASSERESSYNEQF
j_call: TRBJ2-1
v_call: TRBV6-1
clone_size: -

cdr3_aa: ASSSGGGTDTQY
j_call: TRBJ2-3
v_call: TRBV7-2
clone_size: -

cdr3_aa: AWKSGDSPLH
j_call: TRBJ1-6
v_call: TRBV30
clone_size: -

cdr3_aa: ASSLVLGGSSYNEQF
j_call: TRBJ2-1
v_call: TRBV5-6
clone_size: -

cdr3_aa: ASSLAGGEGTQY
j_call: TRBJ2-5
v_call: TRBV6-5
clone_size: -

cdr3_aa: ASSPGNNEKLF
j_call: TRBJ1-4
v_call: TRBV6-1
clone_size: -

cdr3_aa: ASSVEQGQLETQY
j_call: TRBJ2-5
v_call: TRBV9
clone_size: -

cdr3_aa: ASSLAAGSNEQF
j_call: TRBJ2-1
v_call: TRBV7-9
clone_size: -

cdr3_aa: AWRTPTGAENSPLH
j_call: TRBJ1-6
v_call: TRBV30
clone_size: -

cdr3_aa: ASSLGLGDQETQY
j_call: TRBJ2-5
v_call: TRBV7-3
clone_size: -

cdr3_aa: ASSSLGADSTDTQY
j_call: TRBJ2-3
v_call: TRBV28
clone_size: -

cdr3_aa: ASRQRLSGTNTGELF
j_call: TRBJ2-2
v_call: TRBV5-1
clone_size: few

cdr3_aa: ASSPDRVDQPQH
j_call: TRBJ1-5
v_call: TRBV2
clone_size: -

cdr3_aa: ASSLYWGGSPGELF
j_call: TRBJ2-2
v_call: TRBV7-3
clone_size: -

cdr3_aa: ASRGDRDTEAF
j_call: TRBJ1-1
v_call: TRBV6-6
clone_size: -

cdr3_aa: ASSRGTGGAYGYT
j_call: TRBJ1-2
v_call: TRBV27
clone_size: -

cdr3_aa: ASSSRGTSGSYDEQF
j_call: TRBJ2-1
v_call: TRBV7-9
clone_size: -

cdr3_aa: ASSVATSGTGELF
j_call: TRBJ2-2
v_call: TRBV9
clone_size: -

cdr3_aa: ASSLASGELF
j_call: TRBJ2-2
v_call: TRBV5-6
clone_size: -

cdr3_aa: ASRPRDSPLSYEQY
j_call: TRBJ2-7
v_call: TRBV2
clone_size: -